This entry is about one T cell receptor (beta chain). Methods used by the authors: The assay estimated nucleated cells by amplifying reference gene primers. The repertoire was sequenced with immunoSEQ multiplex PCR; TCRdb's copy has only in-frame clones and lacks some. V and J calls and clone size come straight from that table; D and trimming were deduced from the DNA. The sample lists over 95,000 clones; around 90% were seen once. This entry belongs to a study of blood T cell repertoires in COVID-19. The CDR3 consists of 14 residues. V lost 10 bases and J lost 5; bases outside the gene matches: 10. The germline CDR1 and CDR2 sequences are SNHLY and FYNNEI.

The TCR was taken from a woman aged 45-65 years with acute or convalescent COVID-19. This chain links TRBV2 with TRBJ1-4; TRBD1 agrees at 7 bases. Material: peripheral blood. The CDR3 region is CATGEGARNEKLFF. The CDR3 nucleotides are TGTGCCACCGGAGAGGGGGCGAGGAATGAAAAACTGTTTTTT.